Listed here are 11 T cell receptor beta chains from one sample, sequenced in a study of T-cell memory formation after mild COVID-19. TCRdb called the 5' RACE reads again in MiXCR, with one record for every CDR3 protein. The sample records 300,000 to 400,000 distinct CDR3 sequences, 25% to 30% being singletons. Input material: PBMCs or a T cell subset sorted from them (not recorded which). The receptors shown here come from an adult woman who had mild COVID-19 (a few samples of this study predate the infection). Cell type and time point are not known.

The V and J genes are TRBV5-8 and TRBJ2-1; TRBD2 matches 11 bases. The germline V gene has CDR1 SGHTS and CDR2 YDEGEE. V dropped 0 bases and J dropped 7; count of bases not matched to a gene: 9. This CDR3 is 17 amino acids long. In DNA, the CDR3 is TGTGCCAGCAGCTTGGAACTAGCGGGAGAGTGGCGGAATGAGCAGTTCTTC. The encoded protein is CASSLELAGEWRNEQFF.

The V call is TRBV9, the J call TRBJ1-1; D is ambiguous. V was pared by 0 bases and J by 1 base, with 4 bases between. The CDR3 runs to 13 residues. Germline assignment: CDR1 SGDLS and CDR2 YYNGEE. DNA for the CDR3: TGTGCCAGCAGCGTAGGAGCGAACACTGAAGCTTTCTTT. It yields the protein CASSVGANTEAFF.

The V gene is TRBV25-1, the J gene TRBJ2-6, with 8 positions matching TRBD1. CDR1 is MGHDK, CDR2 SYGVNS, per germline. The J segment lost 0 bases and the V segment lost 4 bases, leaving 2 bases of the junction unmatched. This CDR3 has 16 amino acids. CDR3 nucleotides: TGTGCCAGCAGTGTAACAGGGGGCTCTGGGGCCAACGTCCTGACTTTC. It yields the protein CASSVTGGSGANVLTF.

The V gene is TRBV20-1, the J gene TRBJ2-5, with 7 bases aligning to TRBD2. CDR1 is DFQATT, CDR2 SNEGSKA, per germline (reference sequence). J lost 4 bases, V lost 5 bases, and 4 bases had no gene match. The CDR3 spans 12 residues. Here the CDR3 reads CSAPTSVETQYF. Here the CDR3 DNA reads TGCAGTGCTCCTACTAGCGTAGAGACCCAGTACTTC.

This clonotype was counted between two and nine times. The chain recombines TRBV7-9 with TRBJ2-1; no definite D call. Trimming shortened V by 1 base and J by 8 bases, and 12 bases separated the two germline ends. This CDR3 is built from 14 residues. Germline assignment: CDR1 SEHNR and CDR2 FQNEAQ (reference sequence). The CDR3 spells CASSLVGVGDEQFF. The CDR3, as DNA: TGTGCCAGCAGCTTAGTTGGGGTGGGCGATGAGCAGTTCTTC. Combining the CDR3 with reference TRBV7-9 and TRBJ2-1 gives the whole variable domain DTGVSQNPRHKITKRGQNVTFRCDPISEHNRLYWYRQTLGQGPEFLTYFQNEAQLEKSRLLSDRFSAERPKGSFSTLEIQRTEQGDSAMYLCASSLVGVGDEQFFGPGTRLTVL.

This chain connects TRBV5-1 to TRBJ2-3; TRBD2 matches 9 bases. The V and J ends lost 4 bases and 2 bases, in that order; junction bases with no gene match: 17. The germline CDR1 and CDR2 sequences are SGHRS and YFSETQ. CDR3 length: 19 residues. The CDR3 DNA follows: TGCGCCAGCAGCCCGGTTCCTAGCGGGGCTAATCCCTTCACAGATACGCAGTATTTT. Translating gives CASSPVPSGANPFTDTQYF.

Only a few counts were recorded for this clonotype. The chain is built from TRBV20-1 and TRBJ2-3; 7 nucleotides line up with TRBD1. The CDR3 totals 16 residues. Looked up from germline, CDR1 is DFQATT and CDR2 is SNEGSKA (reference sequence). With 0 bases clipped from V and 2 bases from J, the junction kept 8 bases outside the gene matches. The CDR3 spells CSARDALGTDTDTQYF. CDR3 DNA: TGCAGTGCTAGAGACGCCCTCGGGACAGACACAGATACGCAGTATTTT.

In this sample, this clonotype turned up once. V usage is TRBV20-1 and J usage is TRBJ2-7; TRBD2 agrees at 14 bases. CDR3 size: 16 residues. The junction had 7 bases not matched to a gene; V was cut back by 0 bases and J by 6 bases. Per germline, CDR1 DFQATT and CDR2 SNEGSKA (reference sequence). The CDR3 DNA reads TGCAGTGCTAGAGACGGACTAGCGGGGGGAGCGGGCGAGCAGTACTTC. It is translated as CSARDGLAGGAGEQYF.

This clonotype was detected a few times. V gene TRBV5-1 combines with J gene TRBJ2-1, with TRBD2 identical over 13 bases. In germline, CDR1 is SGHRS, CDR2 YFSETQ. This CDR3 region has 18 residues. V shed 0 bases, J shed 6 bases, and the junction held 9 bases outside the gene matches. The CDR3 nucleotides are TGCGCCAGCAGCTTGGGGGAACTAGCGGGAGGGACCTCCAATGAGCAGTTCTTC. As protein: CASSLGELAGGTSNEQFF.

The chain employs TRBV12-3 or TRBV12-4 and TRBJ2-1, with 7 bases identical to TRBD2. Losses at the gene ends were 3 bases for V and 7 bases for J; bases not matched to a gene: 12. This CDR3 contains 16 residues. This CDR3 is CASSFRKGSGRNEQFF. The DNA for the CDR3 is TGTGCCAGCAGTTTCCGCAAAGGGTCCGGGAGGAATGAGCAGTTCTTC.

This clonotype occurred many times. This chain links TRBV25-1 with TRBJ1-2; D is uncertain. V dropped 0 bases and J dropped 0 bases, with 5 bases sitting between them. The length of the CDR3 is 14 residues. Germline CDR1 reads MGHDK; CDR2 reads SYGVNS. This CDR3 reads CASSEYPSNYGYTF. The CDR3 nucleotides read TGTGCCAGCAGTGAATACCCCTCTAACTATGGCTACACCTTC.